Listed below are T cell receptor beta chains from one sample, sequenced in a study of beta chain features in type 1 diabetes. Data came from immunoSEQ multiplex PCR; TCRdb stores just in-frame clones and leaves some out. The table has tens of thousands of clones, 55% to 75% seen once. The sample was stem cell memory CD4+ T cells from blood. The receptors here all came from a woman between 25 and 40 years old with type 1 diabetes. Each CDR3 is given without its conserved first and last residue. Each record gives: V gene, J gene, CDR3 protein.

>TRBV29-1|TRBJ2-3
SVAKGAMGTDTQY
>TRBV19|TRBJ1-2
ASSTRGDYGYT
>TRBV18|.
ASSPSRGDSRYYEQY
>TRBV5-4|TRBJ2-7
ASSLGGRRYEQY
>TRBV10-3|TRBJ2-3
AISREGTDTQY
>TRBV7-2|TRBJ1-1
ASSSPDRLNTEAF
>TRBV13|TRBJ1-2
ASSLGARGAYGYT
>TRBV7-9|TRBJ2-7
ASSLAFSYEQY
>TRBV5-1|TRBJ2-7
ASSLVQGSYEQY
>TRBV29-1|TRBJ2-5
SVGTSGALKSQY
>TRBV28|TRBJ2-3
ASSTSTDTQY
>TRBV15|TRBJ2-6
ATSRDFSGANVLT
>TRBV6-1|TRBJ2-7
ASSEPGHTYEQY
>TRBV7-6|TRBJ2-6
ASSLDGRTYSGANVLT
>TRBV28|TRBJ1-2
ASIAAELGYGYT
>TRBV10-3|TRBJ2-7
AIRGQPGIEQY
>TRBV27|TRBJ1-1
ASWYVGEKLEAF
>TRBV6-6|TRBJ1-3
ASSYSGASGNTIY
>TRBV10-3|TRBJ2-7
AISEPLTGYEQY
>TRBV11-2|TRBJ2-3
ATRSAGGHPGTDTQY
>TRBV28|TRBJ2-7
ASSWTSGLYEQY
>TRBV10-1|TRBJ1-5
ARTGYSNQPQH
>TRBV4-2|TRBJ2-5
ASSQDMARGGETQY
>TRBV6-6|TRBJ2-7
ASRTGTGLGSYEQY
>TRBV7-9|TRBJ2-2
AGIVDTNTGELF
>TRBV19|TRBJ2-7
ATLDTSGSWEQY
>TRBV30|TRBJ1-5
AWGQAGNQPQH
>TRBV7-7|TRBJ2-2
ASSLTPTGLAGGTGELF
>TRBV19|TRBJ2-5
ASSIDSQPEGETQY
>TRBV12-5|TRBJ2-2
ASGLEAGELF
>TRBV6-5|TRBJ2-7
ASRLPGGTYEQY
>TRBV7-2|TRBJ2-5
ASSPRPLARISQETQY
>TRBV18|TRBJ1-1
ASSPGAATEAF
>TRBV19|TRBJ2-1
ASSISASSYNEQF
>TRBV13|TRBJ1-6
ASSLGRGYNSPLH
>TRBV5-1|TRBJ2-1
ASSPQRNEQF
>TRBV29-1|TRBJ2-1
SVEVRTSGDNEQF
>TRBV19|TRBJ2-7
ASSVDSPYEQY
>TRBV5-1|TRBJ2-3
ASSFGTGKELGSTDTQY
>TRBV7-9|TRBJ1-1
ASSFSQVMNTEAF
>TRBV6-1|TRBJ2-2
ASSGGTSGWITGELF
>TRBV7-9|TRBJ2-7
ASSQISGRGVEQY
>TRBV5-4|TRBJ2-1
ASSSGLAGGFEQF
>TRBV6-5|TRBJ2-7
ASRGGGSYEQY
>TRBV6-5|TRBJ1-2
ASSSPGGNKGYGYT
>TRBV5-1|TRBJ1-2
ASSSQGTNYGYT
>TRBV7-3|TRBJ2-3
ASSLKGGRIPPDTQY
>TRBV29-1|TRBJ2-5
SVVPTGPGETQY
>TRBV7-3|TRBJ2-7
ASSLAGGGYEQY
>TRBV18|TRBJ2-3
ASSPPTLWNTQY
>TRBV5-1|TRBJ2-1
ASSLDLAEYNEQF
>TRBV29-1|TRBJ2-7
SALARSYEQY
>TRBV29-1|TRBJ2-3
SVEGGISSTDTQY
>TRBV6-6|TRBJ1-2
ASSLREGGYRGYT